This T cell receptor (beta chain) was documented in a study of T cells in Graves' hyperthyroidism and ophthalmopathy. Researchers took RNA transcripts and amplified the TCR beta CDR3 regions from them. Primed by the HTBI set, a first-round RT-PCR was run on the TCR CDR3. TCRdb re-derived calls from the multiplex PCR reads in MiXCR, one entry per CDR3 protein. This table has roughly 800,000 distinct CDR3 sequences, 35% to 45% appearing once. The length of the CDR3 is 14 residues. The germline V gene has CDR1 ENHRY and CDR2 SYGVKD. Trimming removed 0 bases at V and 9 bases at J, with 15 bases between. This clonotype showed up many times. Its antigen is not identified. Those with hyperthyroidism were 18 to 65 years old, newly diagnosed, and ill for under 2 months. Orbital computed tomography and thyroid ultrasound, together with serum TRAb and thyroxine and clinical symptoms, were used for diagnoses. Overall study findings and caveats: Most thyroid clonotypes expanded above 0.001 appeared in blood too. Separating ophthalmopathy from stable hyperthyroidism was achieved by a 13 V-J model.

This TCR came from a man younger than 35 with Graves' hyperthyroidism. Material: blood. This sequence joins TRBV10-3 and TRBJ2-7, with D unresolved. The CDR3 sequence: CAISESTRGDGQYF. As DNA, the CDR3 is TGTGCCATCAGTGAGTCGACTCGAGGAGACGGGCAGTACTTC.